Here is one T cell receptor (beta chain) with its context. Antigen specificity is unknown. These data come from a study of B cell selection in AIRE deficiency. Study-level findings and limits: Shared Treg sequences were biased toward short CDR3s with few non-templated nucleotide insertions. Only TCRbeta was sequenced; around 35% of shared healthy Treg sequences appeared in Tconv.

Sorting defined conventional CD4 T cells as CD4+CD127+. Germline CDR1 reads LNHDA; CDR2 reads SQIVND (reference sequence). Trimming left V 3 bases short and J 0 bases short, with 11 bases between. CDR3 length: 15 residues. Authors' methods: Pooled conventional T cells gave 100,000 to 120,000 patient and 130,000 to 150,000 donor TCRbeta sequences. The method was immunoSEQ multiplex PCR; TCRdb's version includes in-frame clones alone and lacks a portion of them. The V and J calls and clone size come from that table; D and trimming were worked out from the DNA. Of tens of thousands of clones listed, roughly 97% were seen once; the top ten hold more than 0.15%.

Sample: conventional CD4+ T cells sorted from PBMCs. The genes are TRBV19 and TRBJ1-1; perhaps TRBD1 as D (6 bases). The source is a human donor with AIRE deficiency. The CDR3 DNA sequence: TGTGCCAGTAGTATTAAGGGGGGAATGAACACTGAAGCTTTCTTT. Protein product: CASSIKGGMNTEAFF.